These 22 T cell receptor beta chains were all obtained from the same sample, sequenced in a study of PD-L1 blockade in urothelial cancer (dated by TCRdb to the late 2010s). This specimen's time point label, per the study, means: pretreatment peripheral blood. The library was generated by the immunoSEQ multiplex PCR assay. TCRdb stores this immuneACCESS table with in-frame sequences only. Part of the clones is absent; in the studies checked, under half of the shortfall reflects unresolved V genes, and no reason is known for the rest. The sample profile shows tens of thousands of clones; approximately 83% of them were found once. The ten largest clonotypes hold 15% of the sample. Sequencing was performed on PBMCs, taken around atezolizumab (anti-PD-L1) treatment. These receptors originate from a man between 60 and 75 years old with urothelial cancer.

The chain employs TRBV2 and TRBJ2-5; possibly TRBD2 for D (5 bases). The CDR3 totals 14 residues. V gave up 4 bases and J gave up 4 bases, with 13 bases separating them. CDR1 SNHLY and CDR2 FYNNEI come from the germline V gene. The CDR3 DNA reads as TGTGCCAGCAGTGCTGGGCGGGTAGGAGAGACCCAGTACTTC. This translates into CASSAGRVGETQYF.

The CDR3 here is CASSLAGDEQYF. The CDR3 nucleotides are TGTGCCAGCAGCTTAGCGGGGGACGAGCAGTACTTC. The genes are TRBV11-3 and TRBJ2-7, with D possibly being TRBD2 (6 bases). This CDR3 contains 12 residues. Germline CDR1 and CDR2: SGHNT and YENEEA. V was shortened by 1 base and J by 5 bases, with 6 bases between the two germline ends.

This sequence joins TRBV10-3 and TRBJ1-2; possibly TRBD1 for D (6 bases). CDR3 length equals 15 residues. CDR1 and CDR2 (germline): ENHRY, SYGVKD. The germline V and J ends were trimmed by 2 bases and 8 bases, with 18 bases remaining between them. CDR3: CAISEMVAGHTGYTF. In nucleotides, the CDR3 is TGTGCCATCAGTGAGATGGTAGCGGGACATACCGGCTACACCTTC.

The V and J genes are TRBV4-1 and TRBJ2-5, with D possibly being TRBD1 (5 bases). Deletions cut 5 bases from V and 9 bases from J, with 16 bases between. The germline V gene encodes CDR1 MGHRA and CDR2 YSYEKL. The CDR3 consists of 13 residues. The CDR3 DNA follows: TGCGCCAGCAGCTCGACAGCCTCCAGGGCCCAGTACTTC. Its protein is CASSSTASRAQYF.

V gene TRBV6-5 combines with J gene TRBJ2-2; maybe TRBD1 (6 bases). With 6 bases removed from V and 6 bases from J, the gap between germline ends came to 17 bases. The CDR3 spans 15 residues. Germline V lookup: CDR1 MNHEY, CDR2 SVGAGI. The CDR3 DNA sequence: TGTGCCAGCAGACCGGGGACATCAAAGTCCGGGGAGCTGTTTTTT. Its translation: CASRPGTSKSGELFF.

Note on this clone: An end of the junction does not agree with germline; a read error may underlie this. The chain recombines TRBV4-2 with TRBJ1-2, with 10 bases identical to TRBD1. The CDR3 runs to 14 residues. From germline, CDR1 is LGHNA and CDR2 YNFKEQ. The CDR3 coding sequence is TGTGCCAGCAGCTTGGAACGGCCGACAGGGGGCGTCTCCTTC. Translating gives CASSLERPTGGVSF.

V usage is TRBV28 and J usage is TRBJ1-1; D gene uncertain. V gave up 2 bases and J gave up 10 bases, with 17 bases separating them. CDR3 size: 14 residues. The germline V gene encodes CDR1 MDHEN and CDR2 SYDVKM. CDR3 in DNA: TGTGCCAGCAGTTTAGGAGGGCAGACCCCGGGAGCTTTCTTT. It is translated as CASSLGGQTPGAFF.

V is TRBV18 and J is TRBJ1-2, with a tentative D call TRBD1 (6 bases). The germline V gene encodes CDR1 KGHSH and CDR2 LQKENI. The CDR3 runs to 14 residues. V gave up 0 bases and J gave up 8 bases, with 13 bases separating them. For the CDR3, the DNA is TGTGCCAGCTCACCACCGGGACAACGCATCGGCTACACCTTC. Protein product: CASSPPGQRIGYTF.

The chain recombines TRBV5-1 with TRBJ2-3; 8 nucleotides agree with TRBD1. The CDR3 runs 16 residues. V trimming: 4 bases; J trimming: 0 bases; junction bases outside the gene matches: 7. Germline CDR1 reads SGHRS; CDR2 reads YFSETQ. DNA for the CDR3: TGCGCCAGCAGCCCAGGGACAGGCAGTAGCACAGATACGCAGTATTTT. Its translation: CASSPGTGSSTDTQYF.

This sequence joins TRBV4-1 and TRBJ1-1, with D possibly being TRBD1 (5 bases). The CDR3 runs to 15 residues. The ends were cut back, 4 bases at V and 0 bases at J, with 12 bases in the middle. The germline gives CDR1 MGHRA, CDR2 YSYEKL. This CDR3 reads CASSLTGEMNTEAFF. CDR3 DNA: TGCGCCAGCAGCCTCACAGGAGAGATGAACACTGAAGCTTTCTTT.

The chain couples TRBV19 to TRBJ1-1; D is perhaps TRBD1 (5 bases). Germline V lookup: CDR1 LNHDA, CDR2 SQIVND (reference sequence). The CDR3 sequence is 13 residues long. V gave up 4 bases and J gave up 6 bases, with 12 bases separating them. The DNA for the CDR3 is TGTGCCAGTAGTAACCAGGGTGTCGCTGAAGCTTTCTTT. Protein sequence: CASSNQGVAEAFF.

The chain combines TRBV4-3 with TRBJ2-1; 8 bases are a match to TRBD2. Looked up from germline, CDR1 is LGHNA and CDR2 is YSLEER. J lost 8 bases, V lost 4 bases, and 13 bases had no gene match. The CDR3 spans 16 residues. The CDR3 DNA reads TGCGCCAGCAGCCCAGGAGCGGGGGCCGGGGGACATGAGCAGTTCTTC. Translating it yields CASSPGAGAGGHEQFF.

The rearrangement joins TRBV5-6 to TRBJ1-1; 10 bases fit TRBD1. In germline, CDR1 is SGHDT, CDR2 YYEEEE. CDR3 length: 18 residues. V shed 5 bases and J 6 bases; nucleotides not matched to a gene: 19. The CDR3 nucleotides read TGTGCCAGCAGTTCCCTGGGGGGACAGGGGATGATTGGGGCTGAAGCTTTCTTT. Protein: CASSSLGGQGMIGAEAFF.

V is TRBV27 and J is TRBJ2-7, with 7 bases fitting TRBD1. V shed 5 bases and J 4 bases; nucleotides not matched to a gene: 23. The CDR3 extends over 19 amino acids. The V gene's germline CDR1 is MNHEY and CDR2 SMNVEV (reference sequence). CDR3: CASSPIFGKKGTARYEQYF. The CDR3 DNA reads TGTGCCAGCAGTCCAATCTTCGGGAAAAAAGGGACAGCAAGATACGAGCAGTACTTC.

The rearrangement uses TRBV7-9 and TRBJ2-2; 7 bases align to TRBD1. Unmatched junction bases numbered 9, after V lost 7 bases and J lost 13 bases. The CDR3 runs to 12 residues. Per the germline V gene, CDR1 is SEHNR and CDR2 is FQNEAQ (reference sequence). CDR3: CASTVLNRGLFF. CDR3 nucleotides: TGTGCCAGCACCGTACTCAACAGGGGGCTGTTTTTT.

The chain joins TRBV15 to TRBJ2-3, with TRBD1 matching over 7 bases. V trimming: 2 bases; J trimming: 4 bases; junction bases outside the gene matches: 3. Germline CDR1 and CDR2: LNHNV and YYDKDF (reference sequence). The CDR3 consists of 14 residues. The CDR3 DNA is TGTGCCACCAGCAGACCTACAGGGGCAGATACGCAGTATTTT. This gives the protein CATSRPTGADTQYF.

CDR3 sequence reads: CASSLAAAGTNTEAFF. CDR3 nucleotides: TGTGCCAGCAGCTTAGCAGCGGCAGGAACAAACACTGAAGCTTTCTTT. This chain uses TRBV7-6 with TRBJ1-1; D is unclear. CDR1 SGHVS and CDR2 FNYEAQ come from the germline V gene. This CDR3 is 16 amino acids long. V lost 0 bases to trimming and J lost 2 bases, with 13 bases between them. Full variable domain (outside the CDR3, taken from reference TRBV7-6 and TRBJ1-1): GAGVSQSPRYKVTKRGQDVALRCDPISGHVSLYWYRQALGQGPEFLTYFNYEAQQDKSGLPNDRFSAERPEGSISTLTIQRTEQRDSAMYRCASSLAAAGTNTEAFFGQGTRLTVV.

This clone was recorded once. The rearrangement uses TRBV7-8 and TRBJ2-3; 8 bases are a match to TRBD2. CDR3 size: 15 residues. V gave up 5 bases and J gave up 2 bases; unmatched junction bases: 6. Germline lookup yields CDR1 SGHVS and CDR2 FQNEAQ. The CDR3 DNA sequence: TGTGCCAGCAGCCCTAAAGCGGGGGCCACAGATACGCAGTATTTT. The encoded protein is CASSPKAGATDTQYF.

The chain carries TRBV30 and TRBJ2-5, with 10 nucleotides matching TRBD2. Germline V gives CDR1 GTSNPN, CDR2 SVGIG (reference sequence). J was trimmed by 1 base and V by 4 bases; bases with no gene match: 9. The CDR3 runs 16 residues. The CDR3 bases are TGTGCCTGGAATCTAGCGGGGGACCGCCCCCAAGAGACCCAGTACTTC. Its protein product is CAWNLAGDRPQETQYF.

The genes are TRBV19 and TRBJ2-7; D is ambiguous. Germline lookup yields CDR1 LNHDA and CDR2 SQIVND (reference sequence). This CDR3 has 14 residues. The V and J ends lost 4 bases and 1 base respectively, with 11 bases between them. CDR3: CASSTLSSSYEQYF. The CDR3, as DNA: TGTGCCAGTAGTACTCTAAGTTCATCCTACGAGCAGTACTTC.

This chain connects TRBV13 to TRBJ2-1; TRBD2 matches at 8 bases. Per the germline V gene, CDR1 is PRHDT and CDR2 is FYEKMQ (reference sequence). Trimming took 2 bases from V and 6 from J; bases not matched to a gene: 3. The CDR3 is 14 amino acids. CDR3 nucleotides: TGTGCCAGCAGCTTACTTGGGACTAGCAATGAGCAGTTCTTC. Protein product: CASSLLGTSNEQFF.

The chain recombines TRBV5-1 with TRBJ2-3; a possible D gene is TRBD2 (6 bases). Trimming shortened V by 3 bases and J by 0 bases, and 11 bases separated the two germline ends. This CDR3 is built from 15 residues. The germline CDR1 and CDR2 sequences are SGHRS and YFSETQ. DNA for the CDR3: TGCGCCAGCAGCTCCGGGACTCCCAGCACAGATACGCAGTATTTT. Its translation is CASSSGTPSTDTQYF.